This TCR beta chain is drawn from a study of blood T cells in healthy people across ages. Details on this clonotype: Its target is unknown.

Caucasian, healthy and from Russia, the donors were aged between roughly 6 and 95. Extractions gave at least 5 micrograms of total RNA per sample. Germline V lookup: CDR1 ENHRY, CDR2 SYGVKD. Trimming took 8 bases from V and 2 from J; bases not matched to a gene: 9. This CDR3 is 14 amino acids long. Study outcomes and limitations: Observed TCR beta diversity per million T cells went down as age went up. This fall followed a roughly linear course with age.

Next came a second PCR, run for roughly 6 to 11 cycles, which used a sample-barcoded 5' primer along with a J-beta primer mix. Each of the samples gave a minimum of 2.5 million paired-end reads that contained CDR3. TCRdb used MiXCR to reprocess the 5' RACE reads, holding one entry per CDR3 protein. Found here are around 800,000 distinct CDR3 sequences, 55% to 65% of them singletons; the top ten hold 28%. Sequenced: blood. The V and J genes are TRBV10-3 and TRBJ2-7; 7 bases map to TRBD1. The receptor comes from a man aged 25 to 45 in good health. The CDR3 DNA follows: TGTGCCATCCTGAGGGACAGAGGACCCTACGAGCAGTACTTC. Residues: CAILRDRGPYEQYF.